Listed below are T cell receptor beta chains from one sample, sequenced in a study of blood T cell repertoires in COVID-19. TCRdb's table, derived via immunoSEQ multiplex PCR, lists solely in-frame clones and lacks some. The table includes tens of thousands of clones, about 87% detected once. The sample was peripheral blood. The receptors derive from a human donor in a cohort sampled during active COVID-19. Each CDR3 is given with its conserved first and last residue. A D gene is named only where the DNA matches it firmly.

>TRBJ2-2|TRBD1|TRBV5-1
CASSRIQGAPNTGELFF
>TRBJ2-3|TRBD2|TRBV5-4
CASSRPGTTKNTQYF
>TRBJ1-2|TRBD1|TRBV2
CASSEQGAGGYTF
>TRBJ2-1|NA|TRBV6-5
CASNVAASSYNEQFF
>TRBJ2-3|NA|TRBV28
CASSLFERRTDTQYF
>TRBJ2-7|NA|TRBV6-5
CASKTGRRYEQYF
>TRBJ2-1|NA|TRBV11-3
CASSVSSVAYNEQFF
>TRBJ2-7|TRBD1|TRBV5-6
CASSLQGASEQYF
>TRBJ1-1|TRBD1|TRBV4-1
CASSQVTGGYTEAFF
>TRBJ1-1|TRBD1|TRBV5-1
CASSTHGQGQDTEAFF
>TRBJ1-5|TRBD1|TRBV29-1
CSVTGTGSNQPQHF